This is a list of T cell receptor beta chains from one sample in a study of shared clonotypes between healthy human individuals. Sequencing used immunoSEQ multiplex PCR; TCRdb keeps in-frame clones, though not all of them. Of a few hundred thousand clones in the sample, about 69% are singletons; the top ten hold around 10%. Sequenced sample: memory CD4+ T cells sorted from blood. The receptors originated from a man between 25 and 39 years old in good health. Each CDR3 is given with its conserved first and last residue. The D gene is left open where the match is weak. The listing skips clone size in some rows; elsewhere it reads once, few, many or a size class.

>.|TRBV12-5|TRBJ2-3|.
TGTGCTAGTGGTTTGACCGCAGGGGCCTCTTCCACAGATACGCAGTATTTT
CASGLTAGASSTDTQYF
>.|TRBV5-1|TRBJ1-2|.
TGCGCCAGCCGTGATTCGGTTGTGGTCTCTATAGCTAACTATGGCTACACCTTC
CASRDSVVVSIANYGYTF
>few|TRBV7-2|TRBJ2-3|.
TGTGCCAGCAGCCACAGGCAGGGAGGCAACACAGATACGCAGTATTTT
CASSHRQGGNTDTQYF
>once|TRBV27|TRBJ1-4|.
TGTGCCAGCAGTCAGGGCGCTGCAACTAATGAAAAACTGTTTTTT
CASSQGAATNEKLFF
>.|TRBV10-2|TRBJ2-1|.
TGCGCCACCCAGGGACAACCCAATGAGCAGTTCTTC
CATQGQPNEQFF
>.|TRBV28|TRBJ2-3|.
TGTGCCAGCAGTTTATACATTCCGCCCTGGGTTCAGTATTTT
CASSLYIPPWVQYF
>.|TRBV2|TRBJ2-4|TRBD1
TGTGCCAGCACCCCTCTTGGGGGACAGGGGGCTTGGGGAAACATTCAGTACTTC
CASTPLGGQGAWGNIQYF
>many|TRBV7-8|TRBJ1-3|TRBD1
TGTGCCAGCAGCTTAGGTGGCAGGGGGCCTGGAAACACCATATATTTT
CASSLGGRGPGNTIYF
>.|TRBV27|TRBJ2-3|TRBD1
TGTGCCAGCACATCTCTGGGACAGAACACAGATACGCAGTATTTT
CASTSLGQNTDTQYF
>few|TRBV7-6|TRBJ2-2|.
TGTGCCAGCACTAACACCGGGGAGCTGTTTTTT
CASTNTGELFF
>.|TRBV5-4|TRBJ1-2|TRBD1
TGTGCCAGCAGTAGGGACAGGGGGGATGGCTACACCTTC
CASSRDRGDGYTF